The following is a TCR beta chain sequence with its context. Between the trimmed V and J ends, which lost 6 bases and 1 base, there was a span of 9 bases. Germline V gives CDR1 MRHNA, CDR2 SNTAGT. This CDR3 is 14 amino acids long. This sample was taken from a study of cytomegalovirus exposure and HLA in healthy donors. The PCR contained 60 Vbeta and 13 Jbeta primers. The repertoire was sequenced with immunoSEQ multiplex PCR; TCRdb's copy has only in-frame clones and lacks some. The sample yields 100,000 to 150,000 clones, of which the top ten take up 1.7%. The genes are TRBV6-4 and TRBJ2-2, with D perhaps matching TRBD2 (7 bases). Sequencing input: PBMCs. This sequence originates from a man younger than 35 in good health and CMV-seronegative. Here the CDR3 DNA reads TGTGCCAGCAGGAGGGGGGGGAACACCGGGGAGCTGTTTTTT. The encoded protein is CASRRGGNTGELFF.